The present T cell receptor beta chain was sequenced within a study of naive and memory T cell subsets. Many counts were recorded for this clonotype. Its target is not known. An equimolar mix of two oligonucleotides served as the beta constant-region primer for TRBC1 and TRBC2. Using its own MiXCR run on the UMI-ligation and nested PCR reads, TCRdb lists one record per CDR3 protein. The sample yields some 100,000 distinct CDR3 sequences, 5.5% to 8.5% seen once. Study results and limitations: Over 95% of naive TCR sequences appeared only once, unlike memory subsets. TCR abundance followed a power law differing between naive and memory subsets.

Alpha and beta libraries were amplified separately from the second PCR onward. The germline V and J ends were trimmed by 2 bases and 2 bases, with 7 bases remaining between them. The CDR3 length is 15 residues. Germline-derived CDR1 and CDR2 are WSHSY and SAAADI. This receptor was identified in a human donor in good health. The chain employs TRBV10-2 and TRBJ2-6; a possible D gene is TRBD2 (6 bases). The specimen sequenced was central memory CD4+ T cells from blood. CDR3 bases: TGCGCCAGCAGTGAGAGGAGGGCTGGGGCCAACGTCCTGACTTTC. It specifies CASSERRAGANVLTF.